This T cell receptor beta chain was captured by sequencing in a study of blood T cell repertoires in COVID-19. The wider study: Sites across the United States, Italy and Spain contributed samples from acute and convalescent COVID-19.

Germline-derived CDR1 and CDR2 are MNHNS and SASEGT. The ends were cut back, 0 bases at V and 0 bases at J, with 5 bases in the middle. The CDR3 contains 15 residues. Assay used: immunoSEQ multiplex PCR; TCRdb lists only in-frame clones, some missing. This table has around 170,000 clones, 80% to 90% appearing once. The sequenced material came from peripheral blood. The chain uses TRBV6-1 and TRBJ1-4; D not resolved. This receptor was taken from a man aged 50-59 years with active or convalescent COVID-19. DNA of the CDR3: TGTGCCAGCAGTGAAGCAACTGCAACTAATGAAAAACTGTTTTTT. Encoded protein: CASSEATATNEKLFF.